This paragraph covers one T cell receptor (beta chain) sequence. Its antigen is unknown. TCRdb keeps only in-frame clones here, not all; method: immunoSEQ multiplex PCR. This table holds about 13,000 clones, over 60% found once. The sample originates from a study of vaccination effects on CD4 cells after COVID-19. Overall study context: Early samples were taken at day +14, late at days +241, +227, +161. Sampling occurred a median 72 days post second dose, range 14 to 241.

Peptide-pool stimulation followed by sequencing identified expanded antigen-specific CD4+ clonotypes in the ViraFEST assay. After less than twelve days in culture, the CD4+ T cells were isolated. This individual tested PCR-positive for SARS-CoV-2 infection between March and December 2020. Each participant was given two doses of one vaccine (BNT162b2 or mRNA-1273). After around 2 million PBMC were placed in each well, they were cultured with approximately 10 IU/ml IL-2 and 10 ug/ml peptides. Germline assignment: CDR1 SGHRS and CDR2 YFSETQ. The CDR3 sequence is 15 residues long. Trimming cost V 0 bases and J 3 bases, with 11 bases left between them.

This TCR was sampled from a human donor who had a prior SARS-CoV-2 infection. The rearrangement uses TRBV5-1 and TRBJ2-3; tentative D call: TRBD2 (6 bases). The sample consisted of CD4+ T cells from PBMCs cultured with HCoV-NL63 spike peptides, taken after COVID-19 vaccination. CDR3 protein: CASSLGWRGTDTQYF. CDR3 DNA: TGCGCCAGCAGCTTGGGCTGGAGGGGTACAGATACGCAGTATTTT.